This passage covers 17 T cell receptor beta chains from one sample sequenced in a study of shared clonotypes between healthy human individuals. Profiled with immunoSEQ multiplex PCR; TCRdb holds only in-frame clones, not every one. This sample has about 1.1 million clones, with roughly 80% found just once. Material: memory CD4+ T cells from PBMCs. Sample subset: CD45RA-negative fraction. These receptors originate from a man between 18 and 35 years old in good health. Some clones in this sample may be carry-over from other donors' samples.

This clone was observed at least ten times. For the CDR3, the DNA is TGTGCCAGCAGTTTCGGGGGGACAGCAAATTCCTACGAGCAGTACTTC. Its translation is CASSFGGTANSYEQYF. The rearrangement uses TRBV28 and TRBJ2-7, with D perhaps TRBD1 or TRBD2 (7 bases each). CDR3 length: 16 residues. The germline CDR1 and CDR2 sequences are MDHEN and SYDVKM. Trimming shortened V by 3 bases and J by 1 base, and 16 bases separated the two germline ends.

The chain is built from TRBV30 and TRBJ1-1; D not certain. Deletions cut 4 bases from V and 2 bases from J, with 11 bases between. Germline V gives CDR1 GTSNPN, CDR2 SVGIG (reference sequence). This CDR3 has 13 residues. CDR3 region: CAWKDGINTEAFF. CDR3 in DNA: TGTGCCTGGAAGGACGGGATTAACACTGAAGCTTTCTTT.

The chain joins TRBV28 to TRBJ1-1; D remains ambiguous. CDR1 and CDR2 (germline): MDHEN, SYDVKM. Trimming took 3 bases from V and 6 from J, leaving 5 bases between them. CDR3 size: 11 residues. CDR3 nucleotides: TGTGCCAGCAGTTTCCGGGCTGAAGCTTTCTTT. This gives the protein CASSFRAEAFF.

The rearrangement uses TRBV6-5 and TRBJ1-1; the D gene is possibly TRBD1 (5 bases). Germline CDR1 is MNHEY and CDR2 is SVGAGI. The length of the CDR3 is 14 residues. With 8 bases removed from V and 1 base from J, the gap between germline ends came to 14 bases. This CDR3 is CASLFRTGNTEAFF. CDR3 DNA sequence: TGTGCCAGCCTTTTTAGAACAGGGAACACTGAAGCTTTCTTT.

The chain links TRBV25-1 to TRBJ1-1, with 8 bases identical to TRBD1. The CDR3 totals 14 residues. Germline V gene lookup returns CDR1 MGHDK and CDR2 SYGVNS. The V and J ends lost 7 bases and 3 bases, in that order; junction bases with no gene match: 7. CDR3 in DNA: TGTGCCAGCACAAAGACAGGGGCCTACACTGAAGCTTTCTTT. Translating it yields CASTKTGAYTEAFF.

As to this clone: A much larger clone differs by one base, so this may be a read error. This sequence joins TRBV6-6 and TRBJ2-4; TRBD1 matches 12 bases. This CDR3 contains 15 residues. The trim removed 6 bases at V and 6 bases at J, leaving 6 bases unmatched. The germline V gene encodes CDR1 MNHNY and CDR2 SVGAGI (reference sequence). Here the CDR3 DNA reads TGTGCCAGCAGCCGGGACAGGGGGCCGGGAAACATTCAGTACTTC. It encodes CASSRDRGPGNIQYF.

The gene calls are TRBV7-9 and TRBJ1-4, with D tentatively TRBD1 (5 bases). The ends were cut back, 2 bases at V and 5 bases at J, with 18 bases in the middle. In germline, CDR1 is SEHNR, CDR2 FQNEAQ (reference sequence). The CDR3 runs to 17 residues. DNA for the CDR3: TGTGCCAGCAGCTTAAAAGGGTCGGGGAGGGGAAATGAAAAACTGTTTTTT. It encodes CASSLKGSGRGNEKLFF. The variable domain in full, with the rest retrieved from reference TRBV7-9 and TRBJ1-4, is DTGVSQNPRHKITKRGQNVTFRCDPISEHNRLYWYRQTLGQGPEFLTYFQNEAQLEKSRLLSDRFSAERPKGSFSTLEIQRTEQGDSAMYLCASSLKGSGRGNEKLFFGSGTQLSVL.

This CDR3 is CASSQGVASGRGETQYF. The CDR3, as DNA: TGCGCCAGCAGCCAAGGCGTCGCTAGCGGGAGAGGGGAGACCCAGTACTTC. The chain is built from TRBV4-3 and TRBJ2-5, with 10 bases matching TRBD2. This CDR3 has 17 residues. Germline CDR1 LGHNA, CDR2 YSLEER. The V gene end was trimmed by 1 base and the J gene end by 5 bases; junction bases not matched to a gene: 10.

The chain uses TRBV5-1 and TRBJ2-7; 13 nucleotides match TRBD2. The V gene end was trimmed by 4 bases and the J gene end by 6 bases; junction bases not matched to a gene: 4. The germline gives CDR1 SGHRS, CDR2 YFSETQ. There are 14 residues in the CDR3. As DNA, the CDR3 is TGCGCCAGCAGCACCGGACTAGCGGGAGCCGAGCAGTACTTC. Residues: CASSTGLAGAEQYF.

The chain carries TRBV7-3 and TRBJ2-7, with D hard to call. This CDR3 region has 13 residues. CDR1 and CDR2 from the germline V gene are SGHTA and FQGTGA. Between the trimmed V and J ends, which lost 5 bases and 2 bases, there was a span of 10 bases. The CDR3 reads CASSHGSPYEQYF. CDR3 nucleotide sequence: TGTGCCAGCAGCCACGGAAGCCCCTACGAGCAGTACTTC.

The chain combines TRBV10-3 with TRBJ2-7; possibly TRBD1 or TRBD2 for D (5 bases each). V was shortened by 4 bases and J by 3 bases, with 13 bases between the two germline ends. CDR1 ENHRY and CDR2 SYGVKD come from the germline V gene. This CDR3 has 14 amino acids. The CDR3 DNA is TGTGCCATCAGTGCCGGGACCGTTTTCTACGAGCAGTACTTC. Translating gives CAISAGTVFYEQYF.

This chain links TRBV5-8 with TRBJ2-5; 7 bases align to TRBD2. V was clipped by 6 bases and J by 2 bases; unmatched bases: 10. CDR1 and CDR2 (germline): SGHTS, YDEGEE. This CDR3 region has 15 residues. The CDR3 reads CASNPLGGGQETQYF. Here the CDR3 DNA reads TGTGCCAGCAACCCGCTTGGGGGAGGGCAAGAGACCCAGTACTTC.

The chain recombines TRBV28 with TRBJ1-2; 8 bases align to TRBD1. This CDR3 has 17 residues. CDR1 MDHEN and CDR2 SYDVKM come from the germline V gene. After removal of 8 bases from V and 1 base from J, the junction contained 15 bases not matched to a gene. CDR3 bases: TGTGCCAGCCTTCCTCCGGGACAGGAAGTTTATAACTATGGCTACACCTTC. This gives the protein CASLPPGQEVYNYGYTF.

CDR3 sequence reads: CASSLGGQSSEGPQHF. The DNA of the CDR3 is TGTGCCAGCAGCTTAGGGGGACAGAGCTCAGAGGGGCCCCAGCATTTT. The chain has TRBV7-3 and TRBJ1-5; 7 bases are a match to TRBD1. Germline V gene sequence: CDR1 SGHTA, CDR2 FQGTGA. This CDR3 comprises 16 residues. Germline trimming cut 2 bases from V and 9 bases from J; bases unmatched to any gene: 13.

DNA for the CDR3: TGTGCCAGCAGACTCAGGGACTTGGGACTGTTTTTT. It translates to CASRLRDLGLFF. The rearrangement joins TRBV2 to TRBJ1-4; D might be TRBD1 (5 bases). Germline V gene data show CDR1 as SNHLY and CDR2 as FYNNEI. Trimming took off 6 bases at V and 13 bases at J, with 15 bases between the two ends. The CDR3 is 12 residues long.

The chain is built from TRBV7-9 and TRBJ2-5; 8 bases line up with TRBD2. Per the germline V gene, CDR1 is SEHNR and CDR2 is FQNEAQ (reference sequence). V was clipped by 5 bases and J by 1 base; unmatched bases: 9. The CDR3 sequence is 16 residues long. The CDR3 region has the DNA TGTGCCAGCAGCCCTGGGACTAGGATACCCCAAGAGACCCAGTACTTC. Translated, it gives CASSPGTRIPQETQYF.

The chain carries TRBV28 and TRBJ2-2, with D unresolved. Germline-derived CDR1 and CDR2 are MDHEN and SYDVKM. The CDR3 spans 14 residues. V lost 3 bases to trimming and J lost 1 base, with 6 bases between them. CDR3 region: CASSFAQNTGELFF. The CDR3 bases are TGTGCCAGCAGTTTTGCCCAGAACACCGGGGAGCTGTTTTTT.